This entry describes one T cell receptor (beta chain). Its antigen remains unidentified. This sample was included in a study of cytomegalovirus exposure and HLA in healthy donors. Study at large: The 120 or so validation repertoires and the roughly 680 first-cohort repertoires shared a platform, a later analysis reported.

The study's findings and limits: The study put 150 to 200 TCR beta chains on its list as cytomegalovirus-associated. Across donors, most TCRs were seen rarely, yet some public ones were widespread.

The roughly 120-subject validation cohort, separate from the approximately 630-subject first cohort, included the donors. Libraries were prepared by immunoSEQ multiplex PCR; TCRdb keeps only in-frame clonotypes and omits some of them. The table lists 100,000 or so clones, around 83% of them singletons. CDR1 is SGDLS and CDR2 is YYNGEE in the germline V gene. The CDR3 consists of 16 residues. V shed 0 bases and J 2 bases; nucleotides not matched to a gene: 4. This chain joins TRBV9 and TRBJ2-5; TRBD2 aligns across 10 bases. Sequenced sample: PBMCs. The source of this sequence is a woman between 18 and 29 years old in good health and CMV-seropositive. CDR3 nucleotide sequence: TGTGCCAGCAGCGTAGGGACTAGCGGAAGGCAAGAGACCCAGTACTTC. It yields the protein CASSVGTSGRQETQYF.